Listed below are T cell receptor beta chains from one sample, sequenced in a study of regulatory T cells in long-lasting Graves disease. MiXCR, applied by TCRdb to the multiplex PCR reads, yields one record per CDR3 protein. The data contain fewer than 350,000 distinct CDR3 sequences, approximately 20% of them seen just once; the ten biggest clones take up 38%. The specimen was peripheral blood mononuclear cells (PBMCs), collected at new diagnosis, from a patient treated with antithyroid drugs. All receptors come from a female donor with Graves disease. The conserved cysteine and the conserved F or W are not part of the CDR3 here.

V	length	J	CDR3
TRBV11-2	15	TRBJ1-4	ASSLTGLLATNEKLF
TRBV14	15	TRBJ2-3	ASSPLIGHTSTDTQY
TRBV12-3/TRBV12-4	12	TRBJ2-5	DPLAGGLSETQY
TRBV5-1	10	TRBJ1-2	ASSPGTAGYT
TRBV5-6	14	TRBJ1-3	ASSLAQGASGNTIY
TRBV20-1	16	TRBJ2-2	SATHLGKRGPNTGELF
TRBV19	13	TRBJ2-2	ASSSSGSGTGELF
TRBV7-6	14	TRBJ2-2	ASSLGARDSAGELF
TRBV7-2	13	TRBJ2-2	ASSTRGDGTGELF
TRBV19	13	TRBJ2-2	ASSVSGNLAGELF